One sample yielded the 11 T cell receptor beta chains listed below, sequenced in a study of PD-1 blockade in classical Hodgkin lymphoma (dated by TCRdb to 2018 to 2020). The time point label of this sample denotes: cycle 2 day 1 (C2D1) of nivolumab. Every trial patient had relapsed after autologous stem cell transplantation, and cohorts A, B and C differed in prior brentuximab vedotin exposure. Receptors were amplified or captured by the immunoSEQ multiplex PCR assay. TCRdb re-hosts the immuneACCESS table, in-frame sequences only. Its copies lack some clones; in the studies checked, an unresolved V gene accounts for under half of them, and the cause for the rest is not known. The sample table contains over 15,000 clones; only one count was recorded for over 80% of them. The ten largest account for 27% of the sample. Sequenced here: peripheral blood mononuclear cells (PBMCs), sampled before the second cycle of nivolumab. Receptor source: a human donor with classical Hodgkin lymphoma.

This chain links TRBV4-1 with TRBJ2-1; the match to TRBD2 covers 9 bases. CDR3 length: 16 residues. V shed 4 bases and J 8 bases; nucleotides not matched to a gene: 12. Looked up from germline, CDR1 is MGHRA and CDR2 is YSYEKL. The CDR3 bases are TGCGCCAGCAGCCCCCAATGGACTAGCGCCTTTGATGAGCAGTTCTTC. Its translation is CASSPQWTSAFDEQFF.

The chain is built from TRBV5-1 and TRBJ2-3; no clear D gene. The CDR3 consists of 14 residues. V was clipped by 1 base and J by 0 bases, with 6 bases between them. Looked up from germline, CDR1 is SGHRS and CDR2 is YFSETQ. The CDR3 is CASSLYGSTDTQYF. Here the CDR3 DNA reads TGCGCCAGCAGCTTGTATGGGAGCACAGATACGCAGTATTTT.

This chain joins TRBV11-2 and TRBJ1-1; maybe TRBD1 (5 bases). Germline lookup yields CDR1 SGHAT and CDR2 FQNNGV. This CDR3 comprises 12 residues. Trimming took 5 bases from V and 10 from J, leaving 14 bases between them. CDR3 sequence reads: CASSLGFQGAFF. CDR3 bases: TGTGCCAGCAGCCTAGGATTTCAGGGAGCTTTCTTT.

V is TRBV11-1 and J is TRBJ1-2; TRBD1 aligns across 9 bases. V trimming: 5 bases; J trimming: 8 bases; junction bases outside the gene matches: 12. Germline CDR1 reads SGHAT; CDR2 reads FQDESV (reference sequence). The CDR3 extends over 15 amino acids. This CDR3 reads CASSPYPGQGTGYTF. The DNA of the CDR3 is TGTGCCAGCAGCCCATACCCGGGACAGGGAACGGGCTACACCTTC.

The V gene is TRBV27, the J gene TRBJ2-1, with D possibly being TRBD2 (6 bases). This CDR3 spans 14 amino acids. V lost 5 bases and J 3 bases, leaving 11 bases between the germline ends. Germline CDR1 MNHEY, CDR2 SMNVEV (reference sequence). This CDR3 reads CASSPAGYYNEQFF. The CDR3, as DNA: TGTGCCAGCAGTCCGGCGGGATACTACAATGAGCAGTTCTTC.

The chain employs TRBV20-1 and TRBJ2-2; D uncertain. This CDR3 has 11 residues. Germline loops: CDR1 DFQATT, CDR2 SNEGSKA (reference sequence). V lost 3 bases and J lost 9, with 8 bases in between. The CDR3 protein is CSARTRRELFF. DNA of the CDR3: TGCAGTGCTAGGACAAGAAGGGAGCTGTTTTTT.

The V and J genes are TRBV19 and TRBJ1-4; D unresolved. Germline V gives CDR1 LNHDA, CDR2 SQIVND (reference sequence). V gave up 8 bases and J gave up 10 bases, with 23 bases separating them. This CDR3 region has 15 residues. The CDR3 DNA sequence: TGTGCCAGTCGACTGCAAGGCGGGGAGGGAGGAAAACTGTTTTTT. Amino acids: CASRLQGGEGGKLFF.

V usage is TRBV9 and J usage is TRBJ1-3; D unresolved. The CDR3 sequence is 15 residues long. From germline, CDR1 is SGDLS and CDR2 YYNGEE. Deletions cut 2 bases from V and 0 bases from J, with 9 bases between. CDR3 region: CASSVDGHSGNTIYF. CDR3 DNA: TGTGCCAGCAGCGTTGACGGCCACTCTGGAAACACCATATATTTT.

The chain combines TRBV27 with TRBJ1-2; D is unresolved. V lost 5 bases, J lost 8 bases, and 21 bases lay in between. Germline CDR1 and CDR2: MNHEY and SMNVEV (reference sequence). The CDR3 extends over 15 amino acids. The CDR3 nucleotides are TGTGCCAGCAGTAACACTCGCGGGCGTTGGATGGGCTACACCTTC. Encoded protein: CASSNTRGRWMGYTF.

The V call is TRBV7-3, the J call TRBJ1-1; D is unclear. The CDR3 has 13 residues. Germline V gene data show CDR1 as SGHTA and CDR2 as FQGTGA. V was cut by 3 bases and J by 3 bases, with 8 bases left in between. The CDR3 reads CASSFPGDTEAFF. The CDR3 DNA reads TGTGCCAGCAGCTTTCCAGGAGACACTGAAGCTTTCTTT.

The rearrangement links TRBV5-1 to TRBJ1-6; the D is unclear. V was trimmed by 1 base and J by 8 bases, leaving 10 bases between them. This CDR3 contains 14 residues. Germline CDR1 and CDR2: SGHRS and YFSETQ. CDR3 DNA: TGCGCCAGCAGCTTGTCCGGGCAGGATTCACCCCTCCACTTT. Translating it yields CASSLSGQDSPLHF.